Listed below are T cell receptor beta chains from one sample, sequenced in a study of T cells in Graves' hyperthyroidism and ophthalmopathy. Each CDR3 protein is one row after TCRdb ran MiXCR on the multiplex PCR reads. The table has 400,000 or so distinct CDR3 sequences, more than 14% seen once. The sequenced sample was blood. These receptors all stem from a woman in her twenties or thirties with Graves' ophthalmopathy. CDR3s include the opening cysteine and the closing phenylalanine or tryptophan. Fields, in order: CDR3 DNA, CDR3 protein, D gene, V gene, clone size, J gene. A D gene is named only where the DNA matches it firmly. Size is stated for part of the rows, as once, few or many counts, or as a class when the clone is expanded.

cdr3_nt: TGTGCCAGCAGTTCTGTCTCGGGCGACACCGGGGAGCTGTTTTTT; cdr3_aa: CASSSVSGDTGELFF; d_call: NA; v_call: TRBV6-2/TRBV6-3; clone_size: many; j_call: TRBJ2-2
cdr3_nt: TGTGCCAGCAGTTACTCGGTTGTAAGGGGGGCGCGTACTGAAAAACTGTTTTTT; cdr3_aa: CASSYSVVRGARTEKLFF; d_call: NA; v_call: TRBV6-5; clone_size: many; j_call: TRBJ1-4
cdr3_nt: TGTGCCAGCAGTGGAGGCAGCGAAGAGACCCAGTACTTC; cdr3_aa: CASSGGSEETQYF; d_call: NA; v_call: TRBV2; clone_size: many; j_call: TRBJ2-5
cdr3_nt: TGCGCCAGCAGCTTGGCCCCAGGGATAGGCACTGAAGCTTTCTTT; cdr3_aa: CASSLAPGIGTEAFF; d_call: NA; v_call: TRBV5-1; clone_size: many; j_call: TRBJ1-1
cdr3_nt: TGTGCCAGTAGTATAGACCAGCGGGGGGACACAGATACGCAGTATTTT; cdr3_aa: CASSIDQRGDTDTQYF; d_call: TRBD2; v_call: TRBV19; clone_size: NA; j_call: TRBJ2-3
cdr3_nt: TGTGCCAGCAGTCCGATTCGCGGAAACACCATATATTTT; cdr3_aa: CASSPIRGNTIYF; d_call: NA; v_call: TRBV27; clone_size: many; j_call: TRBJ1-3
cdr3_nt: TGTGCCAGCAGTCGTGGTCAGGTCGGGTACGAGCAGTACTTC; cdr3_aa: CASSRGQVGYEQYF; d_call: NA; v_call: TRBV12-3/TRBV12-4; clone_size: many; j_call: TRBJ2-7
cdr3_nt: TGTGCCAGCAGCCGAAGCGGGGGGGATTACAATGAGCAGTTCTTC; cdr3_aa: CASSRSGGDYNEQFF; d_call: TRBD2; v_call: TRBV7-8; clone_size: many; j_call: TRBJ2-1
cdr3_nt: TGTGCCAGCAGCTTAGATTTCTCATACAGGGCACCTGGGGCCAACGTCCTGACTTTC; cdr3_aa: CASSLDFSYRAPGANVLTF; d_call: NA; v_call: TRBV11-2; clone_size: many; j_call: TRBJ2-6
cdr3_nt: TGTGCCAGCAGTACGGACCAAATGAAGGAAGAGACCCAGTACTTC; cdr3_aa: CASSTDQMKEETQYF; d_call: NA; v_call: TRBV6-1; clone_size: few; j_call: TRBJ2-5
cdr3_nt: TGTGCCAGCAGCACCCCGGGACAGGGGTTGGGAGGCAATCAGCCCCAGCATTTT; cdr3_aa: CASSTPGQGLGGNQPQHF; d_call: TRBD1; v_call: TRBV28; clone_size: many; j_call: TRBJ1-5
cdr3_nt: TGCGCCAGCAGCACAGGAGACACAGATACGCAGTATTTT; cdr3_aa: CASSTGDTDTQYF; d_call: NA; v_call: TRBV5-1; clone_size: NA; j_call: TRBJ2-3
cdr3_nt: TGTGCCAGCAGTGAAGCGCACGGGTACGCGTACGAGCAGTACTTC; cdr3_aa: CASSEAHGYAYEQYF; d_call: NA; v_call: TRBV6-1; clone_size: few; j_call: TRBJ2-7
cdr3_nt: TGTGCCAGCAGTTCCCCCGGGACAGGGGTTATGAGTAACTATGGCTACACCTTC; cdr3_aa: CASSSPGTGVMSNYGYTF; d_call: TRBD1; v_call: TRBV12-3/TRBV12-4; clone_size: many; j_call: TRBJ1-2
cdr3_nt: TGTGCCAGCAGCTTGATGGACAGGCAAGAGACCCAGTACTTC; cdr3_aa: CASSLMDRQETQYF; d_call: TRBD1; v_call: TRBV5-5; clone_size: many; j_call: TRBJ2-5
cdr3_nt: TGTGCCTGGAGTGTAGGGGGGGGGAAGACCCAGTACTTC; cdr3_aa: CAWSVGGGKTQYF; d_call: NA; v_call: TRBV30; clone_size: NA; j_call: TRBJ2-5
cdr3_nt: TGTGCCAGCAGTTTTAGGTTTCGACAGTGGGGAGATCAGCCCCAGCATTTT; cdr3_aa: CASSFRFRQWGDQPQHF; d_call: NA; v_call: TRBV28; clone_size: few; j_call: TRBJ1-5
cdr3_nt: TGTGCCAGCAGTTATCGGACAGGGCAGAATCAGCCCCAGCATTTT; cdr3_aa: CASSYRTGQNQPQHF; d_call: TRBD1; v_call: TRBV6-1; clone_size: few; j_call: TRBJ1-5
cdr3_nt: TGTGCCAGCAGCCAGGGACTAGCGGGGGGACGGGCCAAAAACATTCAGTACTTC; cdr3_aa: CASSQGLAGGRAKNIQYF; d_call: TRBD2; v_call: TRBV7-8; clone_size: many; j_call: TRBJ2-4
cdr3_nt: TGCAGTGCTAGGGGGGAGGTCTACGAGCAGTACTTC; cdr3_aa: CSARGEVYEQYF; d_call: NA; v_call: TRBV20-1; clone_size: many; j_call: TRBJ2-7
cdr3_nt: TGTGCCAGCAGCTTCTACAGGGGTAGCACAACCAAGCAACAACAGTTCTTC; cdr3_aa: CASSFYRGSTTKQQQFF; d_call: TRBD1; v_call: TRBV11-2; clone_size: many; j_call: TRBJ2-1
cdr3_nt: TGTGCCAGCAGGTCGACAGGAGGGGTAGACGAGCAGTACTTC; cdr3_aa: CASRSTGGVDEQYF; d_call: NA; v_call: TRBV2; clone_size: many; j_call: TRBJ2-7
cdr3_nt: TGTGCCAGCAGTTTTCAGTGGGAACCCCTCCACTTT; cdr3_aa: CASSFQWEPLHF; d_call: NA; v_call: TRBV28; clone_size: many; j_call: TRBJ1-6
cdr3_nt: TGCAGCGTTCGCCCAGGGTTACCCTCCTACGAGCAGTACTTC; cdr3_aa: CSVRPGLPSYEQYF; d_call: NA; v_call: TRBV29-1; clone_size: NA; j_call: TRBJ2-7
cdr3_nt: TGTGCCAGCAGTCCCGGACAGGGTAGGTCACCCCTCCACTTT; cdr3_aa: CASSPGQGRSPLHF; d_call: TRBD1; v_call: TRBV28; clone_size: NA; j_call: TRBJ1-6
cdr3_nt: TGTGCCAGCAGCGCTGGACAGAGAATTGAAGCTTTCTTT; cdr3_aa: CASSAGQRIEAFF; d_call: NA; v_call: TRBV2; clone_size: few; j_call: TRBJ1-1
cdr3_nt: TGTGCCAGCAGCTCCCTCCACTCACCCCTCCACTTT; cdr3_aa: CASSSLHSPLHF; d_call: NA; v_call: TRBV13; clone_size: many; j_call: TRBJ1-6
cdr3_nt: TGTGCCAGCAGTTTCGACAGGGCCAATCAGCCCCAGCATTTT; cdr3_aa: CASSFDRANQPQHF; d_call: TRBD1; v_call: TRBV12-3/TRBV12-4; clone_size: many; j_call: TRBJ1-5
cdr3_nt: TGTGCCAGCAGCTTAGAGGGTCGAGGAATTAGCACAGATACGCAGTATTTT; cdr3_aa: CASSLEGRGISTDTQYF; d_call: NA; v_call: TRBV11-3; clone_size: many; j_call: TRBJ2-3
cdr3_nt: TGCGCCAGCAGCTTGGAGGCCCCCGCCACAGATACGCAGTATTTT; cdr3_aa: CASSLEAPATDTQYF; d_call: NA; v_call: TRBV5-1; clone_size: NA; j_call: TRBJ2-3
cdr3_nt: TGTGCCAGCAGCCCCCAGGACAGAGTTTACGAGCAGTACTTC; cdr3_aa: CASSPQDRVYEQYF; d_call: NA; v_call: TRBV9; clone_size: few; j_call: TRBJ2-7
cdr3_nt: TGTGCCAGCAGTATCGAGGGGGGCATGAACACTGAAGCTTTCTTT; cdr3_aa: CASSIEGGMNTEAFF; d_call: NA; v_call: TRBV28; clone_size: many; j_call: TRBJ1-1
cdr3_nt: TGTGCCTCCTCCCCTCAAGGCTACACCTTC; cdr3_aa: CASSPQGYTF; d_call: NA; v_call: TRBV30; clone_size: many; j_call: TRBJ1-2
cdr3_nt: TGCAGTGCTAAAATAGGACAGGGTAACTATGGCTACACCTTC; cdr3_aa: CSAKIGQGNYGYTF; d_call: TRBD1; v_call: TRBV20-1; clone_size: NA; j_call: TRBJ1-2
cdr3_nt: TGCAGTGCTAGGGCGGGACAGGGGTACGCGAACACCGGGGAGCTGTTTTTT; cdr3_aa: CSARAGQGYANTGELFF; d_call: TRBD1; v_call: TRBV20-1; clone_size: many; j_call: TRBJ2-2
cdr3_nt: TGTGCCAGCACGCCCCAATTCGAGGGCAATGAGCAGTTCTTC; cdr3_aa: CASTPQFEGNEQFF; d_call: NA; v_call: TRBV2; clone_size: many; j_call: TRBJ2-1
cdr3_nt: TGTGCCAGCAGACACGATACTTCACCCCTCCACTTT; cdr3_aa: CASRHDTSPLHF; d_call: NA; v_call: TRBV14; clone_size: few; j_call: TRBJ1-6
cdr3_nt: TGTGCCAGCTCACCACTCCCGAAGACAGCCAGCTCCTACAATGAGCAGTTCTTC; cdr3_aa: CASSPLPKTASSYNEQFF; d_call: NA; v_call: TRBV18; clone_size: NA; j_call: TRBJ2-1
cdr3_nt: TGTGCCAGCAGCGGCCGGACGGCAGCTAACTATGGCTACACCTTC; cdr3_aa: CASSGRTAANYGYTF; d_call: NA; v_call: TRBV28; clone_size: many; j_call: TRBJ1-2
cdr3_nt: TGTGCCTGGATTATAGGGCCTGGAAACACCATATATTTT; cdr3_aa: CAWIIGPGNTIYF; d_call: NA; v_call: TRBV30; clone_size: many; j_call: TRBJ1-3
cdr3_nt: TGTGCCAGCAGTGAATCGACAAGCTTAGTCCCCTACGAGCAGTACTTC; cdr3_aa: CASSESTSLVPYEQYF; d_call: NA; v_call: TRBV2; clone_size: NA; j_call: TRBJ2-7
cdr3_nt: TGTGCCAGCAGCCAAGATATCCTCGATGAGCAGTTCTTC; cdr3_aa: CASSQDILDEQFF; d_call: NA; v_call: TRBV14; clone_size: NA; j_call: TRBJ2-1
cdr3_nt: TGTGCCAGCACTCTACAGGGGTTGCCCAAAAACATTCAGTACTTC; cdr3_aa: CASTLQGLPKNIQYF; d_call: TRBD1; v_call: TRBV2; clone_size: many; j_call: TRBJ2-4
cdr3_nt: TGTGCCACCAGCAGAGACGACAGGGGGCTAGAGACCCAGTACTTC; cdr3_aa: CATSRDDRGLETQYF; d_call: TRBD1; v_call: TRBV15; clone_size: many; j_call: TRBJ2-5
cdr3_nt: TGTGCCAGCAGCCTTAGGCTAGCTTGGGATGAGCAGTTCTTC; cdr3_aa: CASSLRLAWDEQFF; d_call: NA; v_call: TRBV5-5; clone_size: many; j_call: TRBJ2-1